A selection of T cell receptor beta chains follows, all from one sample in a study of cytomegalovirus exposure and HLA in healthy donors. Measured with immunoSEQ multiplex PCR; TCRdb has only the in-frame clones, and not every one. The data show approximately 160,000 clones, roughly 89% seen once. Sequencing was done on a sample of PBMCs. These receptors all stem from a woman between 18 and 29 years old in good health and CMV-seropositive. CDR3s include the opening cysteine and the closing phenylalanine or tryptophan. The D gene is left open where the match is weak. Part of the rows lack a size; the others show once, few, many or a class for expanded clones.

d_gene	j_gene	v_gene	abundance	CDR3nt	CDR3aa
NA	TRBJ1-1	TRBV13	NA	TGTGCCAGCACCTACCGAGGGAGGGGGGGCACTGAAGCTTTCTTT	CASTYRGRGGTEAFF
NA	TRBJ1-2	TRBV7-4	once	TGTGCCAGCAGCTTACGGTCACAGGGTACGGGCTACACCTTC	CASSLRSQGTGYTF
NA	TRBJ2-7	TRBV5-1	NA	TGCGCCAGCAGCCCCGGGACAAAGGGAGGGGACGAGCAGTACTTC	CASSPGTKGGDEQYF
NA	TRBJ1-1	TRBV19	NA	TGTGCCAGTAGGATAGGGGGGCGCACTGAAGCTTTCTTT	CASRIGGRTEAFF
TRBD1	TRBJ2-1	TRBV18	once	TGTGCCAGCTCACCGGGACAGGGGAGGTTGAATGAGCAGTTCTTC	CASSPGQGRLNEQFF
TRBD2	TRBJ2-7	TRBV4-2	many	TGTGCCAGCAGCCAAGGACTAGCGGGCTCCTACGAGCAGTACTTC	CASSQGLAGSYEQYF
NA	TRBJ1-4	TRBV30	NA	NA	CAWRFGTGAPGPFF
NA	TRBJ1-1	TRBV29-1	NA	TGCAGCGTTGAAAACCAAAGGGGTGAAGCTTTCTTT	CSVENQRGEAFF
TRBD1	TRBJ1-4	TRBV28	NA	TGTGCCAGCAGCCACCGACAGGGAAGCTGGAAACTGTTTTTT	CASSHRQGSWKLFF
NA	TRBJ2-2	TRBV6-6	once	TGTGCCAGCGGCAGCGCGAACACCGGGGAGCTGTTTTTT	CASGSANTGELFF
NA	TRBJ2-6	TRBV18	NA	TGTGCCAGCTCACCAAGCGCTGGGGCCAACGTCCTGACTTTC	CASSPSAGANVLTF
NA	TRBJ2-5	TRBV6-6	once	TGTGCCAGCCTGACCGGGACATTAGTAGGAGAGACCCAGTACTTC	CASLTGTLVGETQYF
NA	TRBJ2-1	TRBV5-8	NA	TGTGCCAGCAGCAAACAAGACAATGAGCAGTTCTTC	CASSKQDNEQFF
TRBD2	TRBJ2-1	TRBV19	NA	TGTGCCAGTAGGTCTAGCGGGAGGGTCACTGAGCAGTTCTTC	CASRSSGRVTEQFF
TRBD1	TRBJ1-5	TRBV18	once	TGTGCCAGCTCACCCGCTAACAGGGGAGGCAATCAGCCCCAGCATTTT	CASSPANRGGNQPQHF